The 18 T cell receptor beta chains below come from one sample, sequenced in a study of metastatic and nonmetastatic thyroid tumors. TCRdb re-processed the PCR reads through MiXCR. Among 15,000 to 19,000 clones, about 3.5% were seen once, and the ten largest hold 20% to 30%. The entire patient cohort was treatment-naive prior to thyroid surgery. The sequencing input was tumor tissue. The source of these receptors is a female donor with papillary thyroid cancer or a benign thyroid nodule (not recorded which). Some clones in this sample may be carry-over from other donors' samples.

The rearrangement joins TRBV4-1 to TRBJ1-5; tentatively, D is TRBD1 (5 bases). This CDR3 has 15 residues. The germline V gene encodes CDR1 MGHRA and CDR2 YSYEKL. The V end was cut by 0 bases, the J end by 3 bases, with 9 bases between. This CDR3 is CASSQERGDNQPQHF. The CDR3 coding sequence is TGCGCCAGCAGCCAAGAACGAGGGGACAATCAGCCCCAGCATTTT.

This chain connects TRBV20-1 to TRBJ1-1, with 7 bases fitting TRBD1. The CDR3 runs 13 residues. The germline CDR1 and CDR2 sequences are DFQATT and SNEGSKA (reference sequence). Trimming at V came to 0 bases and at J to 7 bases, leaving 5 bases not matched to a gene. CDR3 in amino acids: CSARDGRGDEAFF. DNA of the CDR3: TGCAGTGCTAGAGATGGCAGGGGGGATGAAGCTTTCTTT.

The CDR3 coding sequence is TGTGCCAGCAGTCAGCCAATGGAAGAGACCCAGTACTTC. It yields the protein CASSQPMEETQYF. V is TRBV28 and J is TRBJ2-5; the D is unclear. V lost 5 bases, J lost 3 bases, and 10 bases lay in between. The CDR3 length is 13 residues. Per the germline V gene, CDR1 is MDHEN and CDR2 is SYDVKM. The variable domain in full, completed from reference TRBV28 and TRBJ2-5, reads DVKVTQSSRYLVKRTGEKVFLECVQDMDHENMFWYRQDPGLGLRLIYFSYDVKMKEKGDIPEGYSVSREKKERFSLILESASTNQTSMYLCASSQPMEETQYFGPGTRLLVL.

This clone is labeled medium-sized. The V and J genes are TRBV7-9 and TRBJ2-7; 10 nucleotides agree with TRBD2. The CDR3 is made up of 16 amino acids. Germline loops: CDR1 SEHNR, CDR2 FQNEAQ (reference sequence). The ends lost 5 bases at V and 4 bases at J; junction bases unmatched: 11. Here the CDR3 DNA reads TGTGCCAGCAGCCCCCCCCCCGGACTAGCGGCGTACGAGCAGTACTTC. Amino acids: CASSPPPGLAAYEQYF.

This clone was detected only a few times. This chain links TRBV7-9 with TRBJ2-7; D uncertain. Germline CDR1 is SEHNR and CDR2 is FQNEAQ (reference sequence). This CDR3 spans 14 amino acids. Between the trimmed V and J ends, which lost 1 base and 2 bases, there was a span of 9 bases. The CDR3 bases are TGTGCCAGCAGCTTAGGATCAACCCCCTACGAGCAGTACTTC. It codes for CASSLGSTPYEQYF.

CDR3 nucleotides: TGTGCCAGCAGTGAAACAGGGGGAGCAGATACGCAGTATTTT. Protein: CASSETGGADTQYF. The rearrangement joins TRBV6-1 to TRBJ2-3; 8 bases fit TRBD1. The CDR3 sequence is 14 residues long. With 2 bases clipped from V and 4 bases from J, the junction kept 2 bases outside the gene matches. Germline CDR1 reads MNHNS; CDR2 reads SASEGT.

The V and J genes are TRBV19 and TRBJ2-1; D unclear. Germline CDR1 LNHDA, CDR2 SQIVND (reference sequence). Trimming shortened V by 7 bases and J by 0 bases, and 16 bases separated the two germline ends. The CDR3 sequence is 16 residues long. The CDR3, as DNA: TGTGCCAGTACGGCTTACGGAGAGAGCTCCTACAATGAGCAGTTCTTC. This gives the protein CASTAYGESSYNEQFF.

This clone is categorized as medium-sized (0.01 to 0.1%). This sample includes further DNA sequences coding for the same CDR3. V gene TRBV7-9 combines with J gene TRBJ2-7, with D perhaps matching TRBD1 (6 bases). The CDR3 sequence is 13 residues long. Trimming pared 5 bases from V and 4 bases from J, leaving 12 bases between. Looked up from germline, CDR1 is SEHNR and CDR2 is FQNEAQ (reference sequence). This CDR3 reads CASSPDSRYEQYF. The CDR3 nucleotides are TGTGCCAGCAGCCCGGACAGTAGATACGAGCAGTACTTC. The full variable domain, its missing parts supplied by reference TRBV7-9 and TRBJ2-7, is DTGVSQNPRHKITKRGQNVTFRCDPISEHNRLYWYRQTLGQGPEFLTYFQNEAQLEKSRLLSDRFSAERPKGSFSTLEIQRTEQGDSAMYLCASSPDSRYEQYFGPGTRLTVT.

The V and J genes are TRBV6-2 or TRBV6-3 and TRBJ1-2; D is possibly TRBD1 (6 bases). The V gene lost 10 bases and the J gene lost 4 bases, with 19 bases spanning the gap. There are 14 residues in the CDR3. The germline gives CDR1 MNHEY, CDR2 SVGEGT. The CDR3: CATSPGAGPYGYTF. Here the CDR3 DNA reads TGTGCCACCTCCCCGGGGGCAGGGCCCTATGGCTACACCTTC.

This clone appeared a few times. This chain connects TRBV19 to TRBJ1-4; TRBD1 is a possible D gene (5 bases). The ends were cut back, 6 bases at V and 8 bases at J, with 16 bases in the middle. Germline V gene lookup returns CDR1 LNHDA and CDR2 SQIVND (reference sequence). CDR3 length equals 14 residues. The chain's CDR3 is CASRPRVSGEKLFF. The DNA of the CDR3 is TGTGCCAGTAGACCAAGGGTTTCAGGGGAAAAACTGTTTTTT.

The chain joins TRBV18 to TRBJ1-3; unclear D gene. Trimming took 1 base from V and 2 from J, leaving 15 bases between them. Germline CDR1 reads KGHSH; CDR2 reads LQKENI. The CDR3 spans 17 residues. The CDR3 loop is CASSPQISATTGNTIYF. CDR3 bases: TGTGCCAGCTCACCACAAATATCGGCCACCACTGGAAACACCATATATTTT.

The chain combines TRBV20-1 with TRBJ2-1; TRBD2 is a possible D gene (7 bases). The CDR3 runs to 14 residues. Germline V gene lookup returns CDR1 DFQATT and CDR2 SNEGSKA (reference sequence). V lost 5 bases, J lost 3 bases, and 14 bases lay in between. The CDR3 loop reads CSAPGGADYNEQFF. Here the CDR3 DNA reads TGCAGTGCTCCTGGGGGGGCCGACTACAATGAGCAGTTCTTC.

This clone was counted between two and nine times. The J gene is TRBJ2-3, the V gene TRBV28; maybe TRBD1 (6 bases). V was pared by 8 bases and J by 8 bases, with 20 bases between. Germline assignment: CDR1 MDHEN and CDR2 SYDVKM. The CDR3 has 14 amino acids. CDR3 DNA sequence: TGTGCCAGCTCAGGGGCAAGGTTCATTCTTACGCAGTATTTT. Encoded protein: CASSGARFILTQYF.

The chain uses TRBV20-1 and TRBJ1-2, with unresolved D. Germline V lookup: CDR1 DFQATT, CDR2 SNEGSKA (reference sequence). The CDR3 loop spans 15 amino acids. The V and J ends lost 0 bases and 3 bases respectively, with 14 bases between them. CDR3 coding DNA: TGCAGTGCTAGAGATCTGAGGGCGTCGGACTATGGCTACACCTTC. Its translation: CSARDLRASDYGYTF.

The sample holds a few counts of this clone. The CDR3 reads CASKWGGQETQYF. CDR3 DNA sequence: TGTGCCAGCAAGTGGGGGGGCCAAGAGACCCAGTACTTC. The V call is TRBV12-3 or TRBV12-4, the J call TRBJ2-5; TRBD2 agrees at 7 bases. The V and J ends lost 7 bases and 1 base, in that order; junction bases with no gene match: 3. The CDR3 sequence is 13 residues long.

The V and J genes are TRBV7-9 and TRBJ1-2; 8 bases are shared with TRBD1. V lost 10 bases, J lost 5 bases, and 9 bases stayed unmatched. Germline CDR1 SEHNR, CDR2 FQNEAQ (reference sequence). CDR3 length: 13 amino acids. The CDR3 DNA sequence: TGTGCCAACACCTCACAGGGGGGATATGGCTACACCTTC. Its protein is CANTSQGGYGYTF.

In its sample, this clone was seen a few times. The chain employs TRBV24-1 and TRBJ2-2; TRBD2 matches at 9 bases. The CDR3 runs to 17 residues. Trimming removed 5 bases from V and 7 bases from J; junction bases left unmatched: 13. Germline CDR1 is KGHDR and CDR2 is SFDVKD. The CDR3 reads CATSASPAGGPIGELFF. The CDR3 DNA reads TGTGCCACCAGTGCCTCACCCGCGGGGGGGCCCATCGGGGAGCTGTTTTTT.

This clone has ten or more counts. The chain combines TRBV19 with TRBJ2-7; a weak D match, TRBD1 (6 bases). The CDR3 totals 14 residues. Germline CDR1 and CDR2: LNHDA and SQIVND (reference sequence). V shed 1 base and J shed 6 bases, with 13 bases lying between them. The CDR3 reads CASSIGRGFGEQYF. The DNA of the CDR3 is TGTGCCAGTAGTATAGGCAGGGGATTCGGCGAGCAGTACTTC.